These 9 T cell receptor beta chains were all obtained from the same sample, sequenced in a study of blood T cell repertoires in COVID-19. Profiled with immunoSEQ multiplex PCR; TCRdb holds only in-frame clones, not every one. The table includes approximately 260,000 clones, 80% to 95% detected once. The specimen sequenced was PBMCs or T cells enriched from blood (not recorded which). All receptors come from a woman aged 18-29 years who had recovered from COVID-19.

This clone was counted a single time. This rearrangement joins TRBV11-3 to TRBJ2-5; 12 bases are a match to TRBD2. With 1 base clipped from V and 4 bases from J, the junction kept 7 bases outside the gene matches. The CDR3 is 17 amino acids. From germline, CDR1 is SGHNT and CDR2 YENEEA. The CDR3 region is CASSLGPSGGAGETQYF. Here the CDR3 DNA reads TGTGCCAGCAGCTTAGGCCCTAGCGGGGGGGCCGGAGAGACCCAGTACTTC.

CDR3 coding DNA: TGTGCCAGCAGCTTAGCGAGGGGGCATGGCTACACCTTC. Translating gives CASSLARGHGYTF. This chain links TRBV7-2 with TRBJ1-2; 7 nucleotides match TRBD1. J gave up 6 bases and V 0 bases, and 1 base lay outside the gene matches. This CDR3 has 13 residues. The germline CDR1 and CDR2 sequences are SGHTA and FQGNSA.

The V call is TRBV9, the J call TRBJ2-7, with TRBD1 as a possible D gene (6 bases). The germline gives CDR1 SGDLS, CDR2 YYNGEE. V lost 2 bases and J lost 2, with 11 bases in between. The length of the CDR3 is 14 residues. This CDR3 is CASSVGPGAYEQYF. The CDR3 DNA is TGTGCCAGCAGCGTGGGGCCAGGGGCCTACGAGCAGTACTTC.

The chain employs TRBV5-6 and TRBJ1-2; 10 nucleotides line up with TRBD1. Germline assignment: CDR1 SGHDT and CDR2 YYEEEE. The CDR3 totals 16 residues. With V trimmed by 2 bases and J by 4 bases, 8 bases remained unmatched. The CDR3 sequence: CASSFGGQGLFYGYTF. The CDR3 DNA reads TGTGCCAGCAGCTTTGGGGGACAGGGGTTGTTCTATGGCTACACCTTC.

The chain has TRBV10-3 and TRBJ2-1; D is undetermined. Germline V lookup: CDR1 ENHRY, CDR2 SYGVKD. This CDR3 has 15 amino acids. V was pared by 5 bases and J by 4 bases, with 15 bases between. The CDR3: CAISFSLVGYNEQFF. CDR3 DNA: TGTGCCATCAGTTTCAGTCTAGTCGGTTACAATGAGCAGTTCTTC.

The CDR3 sequence is CASSLGAGYTF. The DNA for the CDR3 is TGTGCCAGCAGTTTAGGAGCCGGCTACACCTTC. V usage is TRBV12-3 or TRBV12-4 and J usage is TRBJ1-2; no firm D call. CDR3 length: 11 amino acids. V lost 1 base and J lost 8, with 5 bases in between.

The V call is TRBV3-1 (or the pseudogene TRBV3-2), the J call TRBJ1-4; 7 positions agree with TRBD1. Germline trimming cut 0 bases from V and 6 bases from J; bases unmatched to any gene: 10. From germline, CDR1 is LGHDT and CDR2 YNNKEL (reference sequence). CDR3 size: 17 residues. The CDR3 sequence: CASSQELRDSIDEKLFF. In DNA, the CDR3 is TGTGCCAGCAGCCAAGAACTGAGGGACAGTATTGATGAAAAACTGTTTTTT.

The chain uses TRBV2 and TRBJ1-2, with 7 bases identical to TRBD1. CDR1 is SNHLY and CDR2 is FYNNEI in the germline V gene. V was pared by 7 bases and J by 8 bases, with 10 bases of the junction left unmatched. The CDR3 is 13 residues long. Here the CDR3 reads CASTQDRLEGYTF. The DNA for the CDR3 is TGTGCCAGCACTCAGGACAGGCTGGAGGGCTACACCTTC.

The chain links TRBV9 to TRBJ2-1; 7 bases agree with TRBD1. The CDR3 is 16 residues long. V shed 3 bases, J shed 4 bases, and the junction held 10 bases outside the gene matches. Germline CDR1 is SGDLS and CDR2 is YYNGEE. CDR3 coding DNA: TGTGCCAGCAGCGCATCCCCGGGACAGTGGTACAATGAGCAGTTCTTC. It encodes CASSASPGQWYNEQFF.